A selection of T cell receptor beta chains follows, all from one sample in a study of shared T cell receptors in the human thymus. Method: immunoSEQ multiplex PCR; TCRdb's copy keeps in-frame clones and lacks some. Of more than 550,000 clones in the sample, roughly 85% were seen once. These same records also appear under a second study, on human thymus T cells.

Specimen: thymocytes. These TCRs come from a girl under three years old with a congenital heart defect. Each CDR3 is given with its conserved first and last residue. The D gene is left open where the match is weak. Where a row states a size, it is once, few, many or the class of an expanded clone; other rows omit it.

D gene	V gene	clone size	J gene	CDR3 DNA	CDR3 protein
TRBD1	TRBV2	NA	TRBJ1-5	TGTGCCAGCAGTGAGACAGGGGGTGGCAATCAGCCCCAGCATTTT	CASSETGGGNQPQHF
TRBD1	TRBV6-5	few	TRBJ1-1	TGTGCCAGCAGCTTTGACAGGGGAGGCGAAGCTTTCTTT	CASSFDRGGEAFF
NA	TRBV6-1	NA	TRBJ1-1	TGTGCCAGCAGACAGAAACAGACACATTTTGATGAAGCTTTCTTT	CASRQKQTHFDEAFF
NA	TRBV7-3	NA	TRBJ2-5	TGTGCCAGCAGCTCCCGATCGGGGGAGACCCAGTACTTC	CASSSRSGETQYF
NA	TRBV5-4	few	TRBJ1-6	TGTGCCAGCAGCTTGTCTCGGGGGACCCGAAATTCACCCCTCCACTTT	CASSLSRGTRNSPLHF
TRBD1	TRBV6-1	NA	TRBJ2-7	TGTGCCAGCAGTGATCTGCGATTGACAGGGCCCTCCGACGAGCAGTACTTC	CASSDLRLTGPSDEQYF
TRBD1	TRBV4-1	NA	TRBJ1-6	TGCGCCAGCAGCCAGGGGAACGGGACAGGGTGTTCACCCCTCCACTTT	CASSQGNGTGCSPLHF
TRBD1	TRBV19	NA	TRBJ1-1	TGTGCCAGTAATCCCAGGACAGGCGGGATTGAAGCTTTCTTT	CASNPRTGGIEAFF
TRBD1	TRBV9	NA	TRBJ1-2	TGTGCCAGCAGCATGACCCGGGACAGGGAAGAGATCGGCGGCTACACCTTC	CASSMTRDREEIGGYTF
NA	TRBV19	once	TRBJ1-5	TGTGCCAGTAGTGCGCCGAATGAGGGGACTGGCAATCAGCCCCAGCATTTT	CASSAPNEGTGNQPQHF
NA	TRBV19	NA	TRBJ2-2	TGTGCCAGTACCGCGGGGATGTACACCGGGGAGCTGTTTTTT	CASTAGMYTGELFF
NA	TRBV4-3	once	TRBJ2-5	TGCGCCAGCAGCCAAGGACAGCGAAAAGAGACCCAGTACTTC	CASSQGQRKETQYF
TRBD1	TRBV13	NA	TRBJ1-2	TGTGCCAGCAGCGCCGGGACAGGGGGCGAAGGCTACACCTTC	CASSAGTGGEGYTF
TRBD1	TRBV10-3	NA	TRBJ1-1	TGTGCTATCCGGGACAGGAGGGGGTTGGCGGACACTGAAGCTTTCTTT	CAIRDRRGLADTEAFF
TRBD1	TRBV23-1	NA	TRBJ2-7	TGCGCCAGCAGTCAACCTGTAGGGACAGCCTCCTACGAGCAGTACTTC	CASSQPVGTASYEQYF
TRBD1	TRBV5-5	NA	TRBJ1-1	TGTGCCAGCAGCTTGGAAGGGGGCAGAACTGAAGCTTTCTTT	CASSLEGGRTEAFF
NA	TRBV9	NA	TRBJ1-1	TGTGCCAGCAGCGCAACCGTGGGGGGAGCTTTCTTT	CASSATVGGAFF
NA	TRBV10-3	NA	TRBJ2-3	TGTGCCATCGCCGAGGGAGAAGCTAGAAATCGCGCAGATACGCAGTATTTT	CAIAEGEARNRADTQYF
NA	TRBV5-5	NA	TRBJ1-4	TGTGCCAGCAGCTTGAGCGCAGGGCTTCCTTATGAAAAACTGTTTTTT	CASSLSAGLPYEKLFF
TRBD1	TRBV28	NA	TRBJ2-7	TGTGCCAGCAGTCTCCGGGGGGGGGACAGGGGGCGCGAGCAGTACTTC	CASSLRGGDRGREQYF
NA	TRBV5-8	NA	TRBJ1-1	TGTGCCTCCCGGCGGCAGAATTTTACCTTGGTAAGGAATAGCACTGAAGCTTTCTTT	CASRRQNFTLVRNSTEAFF
NA	TRBV5-6	NA	TRBJ2-6	TGTGCCAGCAGCTTGCAGATGTCGGAAGAACGGGGTGGGGCCAACGTCCTGACTTTC	CASSLQMSEERGGANVLTF
TRBD1	TRBV7-8	once	TRBJ1-6	TGTGCCAGCAGCTTATTAGTACGACAGGGGGTGTATAATTCACCCCTCCACTTT	CASSLLVRQGVYNSPLHF
NA	TRBV5-1	NA	TRBJ2-1	TGCGCCAGCAGCGACGCCGTGACTAGTCTAATCGATGAGCAGTTCTTC	CASSDAVTSLIDEQFF
TRBD1	TRBV14	NA	TRBJ2-5	TGTGCCAGCAGCCAGACCCCCTCGACAGGGGGGCGGGAGACCCAGTACTTC	CASSQTPSTGGRETQYF
NA	TRBV15	NA	TRBJ1-2	TGTGCCACCAGCAGAGTCAGGGGCCGTAACTATGGCTACACCTTC	CATSRVRGRNYGYTF
NA	TRBV5-8	NA	TRBJ2-1	TGTGCCAGCAGCTTGTGTCTGGACAGTAAATACAATGAGCAGTTCTTC	CASSLCLDSKYNEQFF
NA	TRBV6-1	NA	TRBJ1-2	TGTGCCAGCAGGATGGGTTACAGAAACTATGGCTACACCTTC	CASRMGYRNYGYTF
NA	TRBV5-1	NA	TRBJ1-6	TGCGCCAGCAGCTCTCCCAGCGGGGAAGACCCGGATTCACCCCTCCACTTT	CASSSPSGEDPDSPLHF
TRBD1	TRBV5-1	few	TRBJ1-2	TGCGCCAGCAGCCCCACAGGGGGCTATGGCTACACCTTC	CASSPTGGYGYTF
NA	TRBV7-9	NA	TRBJ1-1	TGTGCCAGCAGCTTACATTTTGGAACAGGGCCGATGAACACTGAAGCTTTCTTT	CASSLHFGTGPMNTEAFF
NA	TRBV15	NA	TRBJ2-1	TGTGCCACCAGCCCCTTAGGGACTGGCTCCTACAATGAGCAGTTCTTC	CATSPLGTGSYNEQFF
NA	TRBV5-4	NA	TRBJ1-2	TGTGCCAGCAGCTTGGCCCCACAGGGATCCATGCTTGGCTACACCTTC	CASSLAPQGSMLGYTF
TRBD1	TRBV27	NA	TRBJ2-1	TGTGCCAGCAGTTTGAGTACAGGGGCCTACAATGAGCAGTTCTTC	CASSLSTGAYNEQFF
TRBD2	TRBV5-5	NA	TRBJ2-3	TGTGCCAGCAGGTACGACGAGACTAGCGACGATACGCAGTATTTT	CASRYDETSDDTQYF
TRBD1	TRBV9	NA	TRBJ1-2	TGTGCCAGCAGCTTTCGGACAGGAAGTGGCTACACCTTC	CASSFRTGSGYTF
NA	TRBV5-6	NA	TRBJ2-3	TGTGCCAGCAGCTTCCCACACAGAGAACGGACAGATACGCAGTATTTT	CASSFPHRERTDTQYF
NA	TRBV6-4	NA	TRBJ2-7	TGTGCCAGCAGCGTAGGGGGTGGGGTGCCCTACGAGCAGTACTTC	CASSVGGGVPYEQYF
NA	TRBV6-5	NA	TRBJ1-6	TGTGCCAGCAGTTATTCAGGGACTGCAGGTTCACCCCTCCACTTT	CASSYSGTAGSPLHF